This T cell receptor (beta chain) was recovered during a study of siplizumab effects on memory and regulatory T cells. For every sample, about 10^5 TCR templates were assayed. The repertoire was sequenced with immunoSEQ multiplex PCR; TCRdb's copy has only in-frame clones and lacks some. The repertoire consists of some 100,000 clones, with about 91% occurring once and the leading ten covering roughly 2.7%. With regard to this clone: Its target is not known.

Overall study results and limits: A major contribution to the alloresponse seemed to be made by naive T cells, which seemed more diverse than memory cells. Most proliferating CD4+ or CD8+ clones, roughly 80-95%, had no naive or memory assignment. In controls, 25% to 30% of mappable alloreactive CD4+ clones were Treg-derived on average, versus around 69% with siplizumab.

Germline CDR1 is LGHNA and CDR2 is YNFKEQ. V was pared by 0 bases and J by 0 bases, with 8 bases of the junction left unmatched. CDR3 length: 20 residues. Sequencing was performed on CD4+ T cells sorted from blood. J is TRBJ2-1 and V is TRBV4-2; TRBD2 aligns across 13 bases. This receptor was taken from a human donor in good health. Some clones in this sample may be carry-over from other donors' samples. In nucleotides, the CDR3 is TGTGCCAGCAGCCAAGAACCGGGACTAGCGGGAATGGTCTCCTACAATGAGCAGTTCTTC. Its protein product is CASSQEPGLAGMVSYNEQFF.